This TCR beta chain emerged from a study of long-term antiretroviral therapy in people with HIV. The CDR3 spans 16 residues. Per germline, CDR1 SGHDT and CDR2 YYEEEE. J lost 0 bases, V lost 3 bases, and 2 bases had no gene match. Treated in the United States were all of the participants with HIV. The immunoSEQ assay was v3.0, run at survey level. Measured with immunoSEQ multiplex PCR; TCRdb has only the in-frame clones, and not every one. The data hold about 17,000 clones, with around 81% observed a single time. The rearrangement links TRBV5-6 to TRBJ2-3; 12 nucleotides match TRBD2. The receptor was derived from a man aged 50 to 59 with HIV. Specimen: unsorted PBMCs, collected 0.3 years before starting antiretroviral therapy. CDR3 region: CASSSGTSGSTDTQYF. CDR3 in DNA: TGTGCCAGCAGCTCCGGGACTAGCGGGAGCACAGATACGCAGTATTTT.